The 11 T cell receptor beta chains below all came from one sample that was sequenced in a study of blood T cells in healthy people across ages. Alongside a J-beta primer mix, a sample-barcoded 5' primer served in a second PCR lasting roughly 7 to 11 cycles. Each CDR3 protein gets one entry after TCRdb re-called the 5' RACE reads with MiXCR. The sample carries some 1.7 million distinct CDR3 sequences, 28% recorded once. Sample: blood. These TCRs come from a woman in her 30s in good health.

Turning to this clonotype: It may be a read error: a sequence one base away is much more abundant. This chain uses TRBV7-2 with TRBJ2-1, with D perhaps TRBD2 (5 bases). The end of the DNA fits TRBJ2-7 better, so the J call may be wrong. This CDR3 has 14 residues. The V gene's germline CDR1 is SGHTA and CDR2 FQGNSA. CDR3 sequence: CASSLEGHYNEQYF. CDR3 bases: TGTGCCAGCAGTCTAGAGGGCCACTACAATGAGCAGTACTTC.

This rearrangement joins TRBV7-2 to TRBJ1-2; D is unresolved. CDR1 and CDR2 (germline): SGHTA, FQGNSA. CDR3 length: 15 residues. With 1 base removed from V and 7 bases from J, the gap between germline ends came to 16 bases. As DNA, the CDR3 is TGTGCCAGCAGCTTAGGAGGGTTTATACGGGGTGGCTACACCTTC. It yields the protein CASSLGGFIRGGYTF.

The chain recombines TRBV20-1 with TRBJ1-2; D is perhaps TRBD1 (6 bases). The V gene's germline CDR1 is DFQATT and CDR2 SNEGSKA (reference sequence). This CDR3 has 14 amino acids. Between the trimmed V and J ends, which lost 4 bases and 4 bases, there was a span of 16 bases. The CDR3 DNA is TGCAGTGCTACGCCAACAAGGGGGGGCTATGGCTACACCTTC. Its translation: CSATPTRGGYGYTF.

There are a few counts of this clonotype. The chain employs TRBV27 and TRBJ2-5; 9 bases align to TRBD2. The CDR3 extends over 15 amino acids. Germline-derived CDR1 and CDR2 are MNHEY and SMNVEV (reference sequence). Unmatched junction bases numbered 8, after V lost 8 bases and J lost 1 base. CDR3 sequence reads: CASRILAGPQETQYF. The CDR3 nucleotides read TGTGCCAGCCGGATTCTAGCGGGGCCCCAAGAGACCCAGTACTTC.

The rearrangement uses TRBV6-5 and TRBJ2-2; TRBD2 agrees at 7 bases. This CDR3 spans 15 amino acids. CDR1 is MNHEY and CDR2 is SVGAGI in the germline V gene. V dropped 7 bases and J dropped 4; count of bases not matched to a gene: 9. The CDR3 DNA follows: TGTGCCAGCACTTCGCGGGGGATCGGCACCGGGGAGCTGTTTTTT. Protein: CASTSRGIGTGELFF.

This chain joins TRBV6-1 and TRBJ2-1, with TRBD2 matching over 7 bases. The CDR3 runs to 19 residues. The trim removed 5 bases at V and 5 bases at J, leaving 21 bases unmatched. Germline CDR1 is MNHNS and CDR2 is SASEGT. The CDR3 region is CASSRETGAAGGRHNEQFF. The CDR3 DNA follows: TGTGCCAGCAGTCGAGAAACCGGGGCGGCCGGGGGGAGACACAATGAGCAGTTCTTC.

In this sample, this clonotype turned up a few times. The junction departs from germline at one end; a sequencing error may be responsible. The chain joins TRBV5-6 to TRBJ2-3, with 9 positions matching TRBD2. The CDR3 contains 14 residues. The V gene's germline CDR1 is SGHDT and CDR2 YYEEEE. CDR3 DNA sequence: TGTGCCTGCAGCTCTAGCGGGAACACAGATACGCAGTATTTT. Translation: CACSSSGNTDTQYF.

The chain recombines TRBV6-1 with TRBJ1-1; TRBD1 might be the D (6 bases). The germline CDR1 and CDR2 sequences are MNHNS and SASEGT. This CDR3 is 12 amino acids long. V was cut by 6 bases and J by 7 bases, with 12 bases left in between. CDR3 residues: CASRQGYGEAFF. Here the CDR3 DNA reads TGTGCCAGCAGACAGGGTTACGGTGAAGCTTTCTTT.

This clonotype was detected only a few times. A much bigger clone sits one base away, suggesting this may be a read error. The V call is TRBV12-3 or TRBV12-4, the J call TRBJ2-5, with no clear D. This CDR3 region has 13 residues. Trimming took off 4 bases at V and 5 bases at J, with 11 bases between the two ends. This chain's CDR3 is CASSSFLEETQYF. CDR3 bases: TGTGCCAGCAGTTCGTTCTTAGAGGAGACCCAGTACTTC.

A few counts support this clonotype. V usage is TRBV7-9 and J usage is TRBJ2-1; D could derive from TRBD1 or TRBD2 (5 bases each). In germline, CDR1 is SEHNR, CDR2 FQNEAQ (reference sequence). The CDR3 has 13 residues. V lost 10 bases and J lost 5, with 15 bases in between. CDR3 protein: CATIGTSNNEQFF. The CDR3 DNA reads as TGTGCCACGATCGGGACGAGCAACAATGAGCAGTTCTTC.

This clonotype has only a few counts. The genes are TRBV30 and TRBJ2-7; possibly TRBD1 for D (6 bases). The germline V and J ends were trimmed by 0 bases and 2 bases, with 14 bases remaining between them. This CDR3 is 15 amino acids long. The germline V gene has CDR1 GTSNPN and CDR2 SVGIG (reference sequence). The DNA of the CDR3 is TGTGCCTGGAGTGTAATATTCAGGGGCACCTACGAGCAGTACTTC. The encoded protein is CAWSVIFRGTYEQYF.